The 5 T cell receptor beta chains presented below share a single source sample, sequenced in a study of T cell repertoires in cytomegalovirus infection. TCRdb reprocessed the reads with MiXCR, giving one entry per CDR3 protein. This sample has 230,000 or so distinct CDR3 sequences; 17% occur once, and the top ten carry less than 50%. The source material was CD8+ T cells from PBMCs. All receptors come from a human donor in good health (CMV status not recorded). Some clones in this sample may be carry-over from other donors' samples.

The V call is TRBV9, the J call TRBJ1-1; no clear D. Germline V gene data show CDR1 as SGDLS and CDR2 as YYNGEE. The CDR3 runs 12 residues. With 4 bases removed from V and 7 bases from J, the gap between germline ends came to 11 bases. This chain's CDR3 is CASSPGSGEAFF. CDR3 in DNA: TGTGCCAGCAGCCCGGGATCAGGTGAAGCTTTCTTT.

J is TRBJ2-3 and V is TRBV27; D gene ambiguous. Looked up from germline, CDR1 is MNHEY and CDR2 is SMNVEV (reference sequence). The CDR3 contains 11 residues. The V and J ends lost 10 bases and 2 bases respectively, with 7 bases between them. The DNA of the CDR3 is TGTGCCACCTTCTCCACAGATACGCAGTATTTT. Translated, it gives CATFSTDTQYF.

This clonotype was observed a handful of times. The rearrangement uses TRBV11-2 and TRBJ2-4; D perhaps matches TRBD1 (6 bases). Trimming took 2 bases from V and 1 from J, leaving 15 bases between them. Germline-derived CDR1 and CDR2 are SGHAT and FQNNGV. The CDR3 spans 17 residues. The CDR3 loop reads CASSLSLGASAKNIQYF. The CDR3 coding sequence is TGTGCCAGCAGCTTATCACTGGGGGCGTCGGCCAAAAACATTCAGTACTTC.

This clonotype was picked up many times. The chain uses TRBV7-9 and TRBJ2-2; D may be TRBD2 (5 bases). The CDR3 contains 16 residues. The V gene's germline CDR1 is SEHNR and CDR2 FQNEAQ (reference sequence). V lost 5 bases and J 6 bases, leaving 19 bases between the germline ends. This chain's CDR3 is CASSPPKAVRAGELFF. CDR3 sequence (DNA): TGTGCCAGCAGCCCCCCCAAAGCGGTGCGCGCCGGGGAGCTGTTTTTT.

This clonotype showed up just a few times. The chain employs TRBV5-4 and TRBJ2-2; 8 positions agree with TRBD2. Unmatched junction bases numbered 2, after V lost 3 bases and J lost 7 bases. The CDR3 extends over 13 amino acids. In germline, CDR1 is SGHNT, CDR2 YYREEE (reference sequence). The CDR3 loop is CASSYRGGGELFF. CDR3 DNA sequence: TGTGCCAGCAGCTATCGGGGGGGCGGGGAGCTGTTTTTT.